Here is one T cell receptor (beta chain) with its context. Its target is not known. This entry belongs to a study of T cells in localized non-small cell lung cancer. Findings and limits, study-wide: Tumor showed lower T cell clonality than uninvolved adjacent lung, where it was highest. Of the top 100 tumor clones, median roughly 53 were in adjacent lung, some 30 among its top 100. Sequencing was restricted to one tumor region; therefore, heterogeneity remains possible. Longer overall survival was seen with higher T cell density measured in blood.

TCRdb's table, derived via immunoSEQ multiplex PCR, lists solely in-frame clones and lacks some. Among under 150,000 clones, 80% to 90% were seen once, and the ten largest hold over 1.5%. The sample in question was peripheral blood, obtained before any cancer treatment. The TCR comes from a female donor aged 60 or older with stage I lung adenocarcinoma.

DNA for the CDR3: TGTGCCAGCCGCCCGGGACTAGCGGGATATCTTTCCTCCTACGAGCAGTACTTC. Amino acids: CASRPGLAGYLSSYEQYF. The gene calls are TRBV14 and TRBJ2-7; 13 positions match TRBD2. The length of the CDR3 is 18 residues. Per germline, CDR1 SGHDN and CDR2 FVKESK. Unmatched junction bases numbered 13, after V lost 8 bases and J lost 0 bases. Full variable domain (outside the CDR3, taken from reference TRBV14 and TRBJ2-7): EAGVTQFPSHSVIEKGQTVTLRCDPISGHDNLYWYRRVMGKEIKFLLHFVKESKQDESGMPNNRFLAERTGGTYSTLKVQPAELEDSGVYFCASRPGLAGYLSSYEQYFGPGTRLTVT.